This TCR beta chain was captured in a study of blood T cell repertoires in COVID-19. Study overall: The United States, Italy and Spain were the sources of the acute and convalescent COVID-19 samples.

Profiled with immunoSEQ multiplex PCR; TCRdb holds only in-frame clones, not every one. The sample gives over 300,000 clones, 75% to 90% of which show up once; around 2.2% is in the top ten. Recovered participants had two consecutive negative NP/OP PCR tests, healthcare professional clearance, or symptom resolution. The TCR sequence derives from a man aged 30-40 years who had recovered from COVID-19. The sample taken for sequencing was PBMCs or T cells enriched from blood (not recorded which).

The CDR3 DNA reads as TGTGCCTGGAGAACCGGGACAGGGGTGCACGAGCAGTACTTC. It translates to CAWRTGTGVHEQYF. V and J are TRBV30 and TRBJ2-7, with 10 bases fitting TRBD1. The length of the CDR3 is 14 residues. Germline loops: CDR1 GTSNPN, CDR2 SVGIG (reference sequence). Trimming at V came to 3 bases and at J to 5 bases, leaving 7 bases not matched to a gene.